These T cell receptor beta chains were read from a single sample in a study of shared clonotypes between healthy human individuals. Assay: immunoSEQ multiplex PCR; the TCRdb copy retains only in-frame clones and omits some. The table lists around 510,000 clones, roughly 79% of them singletons. Sequencing was done on a sample of PBMCs. The receptors stem from a woman aged 40 to 55 in good health. Some clones in this sample may be carry-over from other donors' samples. Both conserved end residues are part of each CDR3. Each record gives: J gene, V gene, D gene, clone size, CDR3 DNA, CDR3 protein. D genes are given only for firm matches. Some rows have no size entry. The others give once, few or many, or a class for an expanded clone.

TRBJ2-1 | TRBV11-2 | NA | many | TGTGCCAGCAGCTTAGATACCGCCAATGAGCAGTTCTTC | CASSLDTANEQFF
TRBJ1-1 | TRBV15 | NA | NA | TGTGCCACCAGCAGAGATCGGGAGATGGCTGAAGCTTTCTTT | CATSRDREMAEAFF
TRBJ2-3 | TRBV28 | NA | NA | TGTGCCAGCAGTTTTAGGACCCCTAGCACAGATACGCAGTATTTT | CASSFRTPSTDTQYF
TRBJ2-3 | TRBV5-1 | TRBD2 | NA | TGCGCCAGCAGCTTGGGGCTAGCGGGAGGAGGCGTGGCAGATACGCAGTATTTT | CASSLGLAGGGVADTQYF
TRBJ2-1 | TRBV5-4 | NA | NA | TGTGCCAGCAGCACCGGACACTTGGCATACAATGAGCAGTTCTTC | CASSTGHLAYNEQFF
TRBJ2-7 | TRBV29-1 | NA | NA | TGCAGCGTTGAAATCCGAGACTCCTACGAGCAGTACTTC | CSVEIRDSYEQYF
TRBJ1-5 | TRBV28 | NA | NA | TGTGCCAGCAGGTTCAGGTTGGAAAACAATCAGCCCCAGCATTTT | CASRFRLENNQPQHF
TRBJ1-5 | TRBV28 | NA | NA | TGTGCCAGCAGTGGGACTGATCCTAATCAGCCCCAGCATTTT | CASSGTDPNQPQHF
TRBJ1-5 | TRBV15 | NA | NA | TGTGCCACCAGCGCCTCGAAGTTCCAGCCCCAGCATTTT | CATSASKFQPQHF
TRBJ2-1 | TRBV11-2 | NA | few | TGTGCCAGCAGCTTAGATCGGGGTAGGGGCGGGCTATACAATGAGCAGTTCTTC | CASSLDRGRGGLYNEQFF
TRBJ2-7 | TRBV6-1 | TRBD1 | NA | TGTGCCAGCAGACGACAGGGGCCCTACGAGCAGTACTTC | CASRRQGPYEQYF
TRBJ2-1 | TRBV2 | NA | NA | TGTGCCAGCAGAAACTACAATGAGCAGTTCTTC | CASRNYNEQFF
TRBJ1-5 | TRBV30 | NA | NA | TGTGCCTGGAGTGTCGGGGGCTTAGTTCAGCCCCAGCATTTT | CAWSVGGLVQPQHF
TRBJ2-2 | TRBV10-3 | TRBD2 | NA | TGTGCCATCAGCGGGACTAGCGGGAGGTCCGGGGAGCTGTTTTTT | CAISGTSGRSGELFF
TRBJ2-7 | TRBV27 | TRBD2 | NA | TGTGCCAGCAGTTTACAGGGCGGGAGGCGCTACGAGCAGTACTTC | CASSLQGGRRYEQYF
TRBJ2-7 | TRBV4-3 | TRBD2 | once | TGCGCCAGCAGCCAAGAGCTAGCGGGAGTAGACGAGCAGTACTTC | CASSQELAGVDEQYF